This is a list of T cell receptor beta chains from one sample in a study of response to subunit inactivated influenza vaccine. TCRdb re-analysed the RT-PCR reads in MiXCR, keeping a single row per CDR3 protein. This table has under 200,000 distinct CDR3 sequences, under 13% appearing once. This specimen was non-naive T cells sorted from PBMCs, taken more than 35 days after vaccination. These receptors all come from a man aged 50-60 years who received an inactivated influenza vaccine. Each CDR3 is given with its conserved first and last residue. D genes are given only for firm matches. Clone size, where shown, is once, few, many, or a class for clones that have expanded.

cdr3_length	d_call	clone_size	v_call	j_call	cdr3_aa	cdr3_nt
14	NA	NA	TRBV20-1	TRBJ2-1	CSAREAPHSSEQFF	TGCAGTGCTAGAGAGGCCCCCCACTCTAGTGAGCAGTTCTTC
15	NA	few	TRBV27	TRBJ1-2	CASSLGTAPNYGYTF	TGTGCCAGCAGTCTCGGGACCGCACCTAACTATGGCTACACCTTC
11	NA	NA	TRBV20-1	TRBJ1-2	CSAPDSYGYTF	TGCAGTGCCCCCGACAGCTATGGCTACACCTTC
15	NA	NA	TRBV19	TRBJ1-1	CASSVSGTVNTEAFF	TGTGCCAGTAGTGTCTCCGGGACGGTGAACACTGAAGCTTTCTTT
14	NA	many	TRBV20-1	TRBJ2-7	CSARDVRTSYEQYF	TGCAGTGCTAGGGACGTCCGCACCTCCTACGAGCAGTACTTC
16	TRBD2	NA	TRBV20-1	TRBJ2-1	CCARGSTSGRANEQFF	TGCTGTGCTAGAGGTTCGACTAGCGGGAGGGCCAATGAGCAGTTCTTC
17	NA	NA	TRBV6-5	TRBJ1-3	CASSYSLTSGSGNTIYF	TGTGCCAGCAGTTACTCTTTAACCTCGGGATCCGGAAACACCATATATTTT
12	NA	NA	TRBV6-4	TRBJ2-5	CARDAGVETQYF	TGTGCCAGGGACGCAGGGGTAGAGACCCAGTACTTC
17	NA	NA	TRBV7-9	TRBJ1-6	CASSPHQVADDFSPLHF	TGTGCCAGCAGCCCCCACCAGGTGGCCGATGATTTCTCACCCCTCCACTTT
16	NA	NA	TRBV27	TRBJ2-5	CASSLGRQTRGETQYF	TGTGCCAGCAGTTTAGGGCGACAGACCCGGGGGGAGACCCAGTACTTC
14	TRBD1	few	TRBV5-5	TRBJ1-2	CASSPDGTGRGYTF	TGTGCCAGCAGCCCGGACGGGACAGGGCGTGGCTACACCTTC
13	NA	NA	TRBV7-2	TRBJ1-2	CASSLVGRYGYTF	TGTGCCAGCAGCTTAGTGGGCCGCTATGGCTACACCTTC
16	NA	NA	TRBV20-1	TRBJ2-3	CSARIGGGGRTDTQYF	TGCAGTGCTAGGATAGGTGGTGGGGGTCGCACAGATACGCAGTATTTT
14	NA	many	TRBV15	TRBJ2-4	CATSSDRGLGIQYF	TGTGCCACCAGCAGTGACCGTGGCCTGGGCATTCAGTACTTC
17	TRBD1	many	TRBV5-5	TRBJ1-4	CASSDSGTAPRGEKLFF	TGTGCCAGCAGCGATTCCGGGACAGCCCCCAGGGGGGAAAAACTGTTTTTT
13	NA	few	TRBV7-9	TRBJ2-7	CASSLAGQGEQYF	TGTGCCAGCAGCTTAGCGGGTCAGGGGGAGCAGTACTTC
12	NA	NA	TRBV3-1	TRBJ1-1	CASSPSGTEAFF	TGTGCCAGCAGCCCCAGCGGCACTGAAGCTTTCTTT
12	TRBD2	few	TRBV7-3	TRBJ2-3	CASSYPGGTQYF	TGTGCCAGCAGCTATCCGGGAGGTACGCAGTATTTT
14	NA	few	TRBV7-2	TRBJ2-2	CASSLEDLPGELFF	TGTGCCAGCAGCTTAGAGGACCTGCCCGGGGAGCTGTTTTTT
16	TRBD2	few	TRBV6-2/TRBV6-3	TRBJ2-6	CASSYERDSGANVLTF	TGTGCCAGCAGTTATGAGCGGGACTCTGGGGCCAACGTCCTGACTTTC
15	NA	many	TRBV20-1	TRBJ1-5	CSASQGHWGNQPQHF	TGCAGTGCTAGCCAGGGACACTGGGGAAATCAGCCCCAGCATTTT
15	NA	few	TRBV24-1	TRBJ2-1	CATSVNRDFNNEQFF	TGTGCCACCAGTGTCAACCGGGACTTTAACAATGAGCAGTTCTTC
16	NA	many	TRBV4-3	TRBJ2-1	CASSQDMADAYNEQFF	TGCGCCAGCAGCCAAGATATGGCGGATGCGTACAATGAGCAGTTCTTC
13	TRBD2	many	TRBV29-1	TRBJ2-1	CSLAGGVYNEQFF	TGCAGTCTAGCGGGAGGGGTATACAATGAGCAGTTCTTC
12	NA	few	TRBV20-1	TRBJ1-1	CSAIGTNTEAFF	TGCAGTGCTATCGGAACGAACACTGAAGCTTTCTTT
13	NA	NA	TRBV20-1	TRBJ2-5	CSARRTEQETQYF	TGCAGTGCTAGGAGGACAGAGCAAGAGACCCAGTACTTC
15	NA	few	TRBV4-3	TRBJ1-2	CASSQDLHGNYGYTF	TGCGCCAGCAGCCAAGATCTTCATGGGAACTATGGCTACACCTTC
14	TRBD2	NA	TRBV20-1	TRBJ2-5	CSARDSGGGETQYF	TGCAGTGCTAGAGATTCGGGAGGAGGAGAGACCCAGTACTTC
14	TRBD1	NA	TRBV11-2	TRBJ2-5	CASSYRDRVKTQYF	TGTGCCAGCAGCTACCGGGACAGAGTTAAGACCCAGTACTTC
14	TRBD1	NA	TRBV27	TRBJ2-2	CASSYRGPAGELFF	TGTGCCAGCAGTTACAGGGGTCCCGCCGGGGAGCTGTTTTTT
14	TRBD2	NA	TRBV20-1	TRBJ2-1	CSAPGLAGGNEQFF	TGCAGTGCCCCGGGACTAGCGGGAGGCAATGAGCAGTTCTTC
17	TRBD2	many	TRBV10-3	TRBJ2-6	CAISDGGGISGANVLTF	TGTGCCATCAGTGATGGCGGGGGTATCTCTGGGGCCAACGTCCTGACTTTC
14	NA	NA	TRBV10-3	TRBJ1-5	CAISESVGREPQHF	TGTGCCATCAGTGAGTCGGTGGGGCGTGAGCCCCAGCATTTT
15	TRBD2	many	TRBV4-1	TRBJ2-1	CASSQVAGSYNEQFF	TGCGCCAGCAGCCAAGTAGCGGGATCCTACAATGAGCAGTTCTTC
14	NA	few	TRBV5-6	TRBJ2-2	CASSLVGDSGELFF	TGTGCCAGCAGCTTGGTTGGGGATTCCGGGGAGCTGTTTTTT
13	NA	many	TRBV7-8	TRBJ1-1	CASSYGQNTEAFF	TGTGCCAGCAGCTATGGACAGAACACTGAAGCTTTCTTT
14	NA	NA	TRBV7-2	TRBJ2-3	CASSLGMGTDTQYF	TGTGCCAGCAGCTTGGGGATGGGGACAGATACGCAGTATTTT
14	NA	NA	TRBV30	TRBJ2-5	CAWSALTETGTQYF	TGTGCCTGGAGTGCCCTCACAGAGACTGGGACCCAGTACTTC
13	NA	many	TRBV12-3/TRBV12-4	TRBJ2-1	CASSSVSYNEQFF	TGTGCCAGCAGTTCCGTCTCCTACAATGAGCAGTTCTTC
15	NA	few	TRBV7-2	TRBJ1-5	CASSLGRMGNQPQHF	TGTGCCAGCAGCTTGGGACGGATGGGCAATCAGCCCCAGCATTTT
14	TRBD2	many	TRBV20-1	TRBJ2-1	CSASPTRTSGGGFF	TGCAGTGCTAGCCCCACCCGGACTAGCGGGGGTGGATTCTTC
12	TRBD2	NA	TRBV24-1	TRBJ2-7	CATSDSGGEQYF	TGTGCCACCAGTGATTCGGGGGGCGAGCAGTACTTC
16	TRBD1	NA	TRBV7-9	TRBJ1-1	CASSLDLTGGAGEAFF	TGTGCCAGCAGCTTAGACTTAACAGGGGGCGCCGGTGAAGCTTTCTTT
13	NA	many	TRBV12-3/TRBV12-4	TRBJ2-7	CASSLGGFYEQYF	TGTGCCAGCAGTTTGGGGGGATTCTACGAGCAGTACTTC
15	NA	few	TRBV10-3	TRBJ1-2	CAISESVQRSYGYTF	TGTGCCATCAGTGAGTCGGTCCAACGGAGCTATGGCTACACCTTC
15	NA	many	TRBV7-2	TRBJ2-1	CASSSIALRDNEQFF	TGTGCCAGCAGCTCGATAGCACTAAGGGACAATGAGCAGTTCTTC
16	NA	few	TRBV6-6	TRBJ1-5	CASSYSRGGEGQPQHF	TGTGCCAGCAGTTACTCGAGGGGGGGCGAGGGTCAGCCCCAGCATTTT
14	TRBD1	few	TRBV27	TRBJ1-5	CASSSRQGGQPQHF	TGTGCCAGCAGTTCACGACAGGGAGGTCAGCCCCAGCATTTT
15	TRBD1	many	TRBV20-1	TRBJ1-6	CSASTAGQYNSPLHF	TGCAGTGCTAGTACTGCGGGACAGTATAATTCACCCCTCCACTTT
13	NA	many	TRBV20-1	TRBJ2-3	CSVEVAATDTQYF	TGCAGTGTGGAGGTAGCGGCGACAGATACGCAGTATTTT
20	TRBD2	many	TRBV12-3/TRBV12-4	TRBJ2-3	CASSFRVSLAGGQTLDTQYF	TGTGCCAGCAGTTTTAGGGTATCCCTAGCGGGGGGCCAAACCTTAGATACGCAGTATTTT